One and the same sample provided the 7 T cell receptor beta chains below, sequenced in a study of neoadjuvant anti-PD-1 for oral cavity cancer. TCRdb's table, derived via immunoSEQ multiplex PCR, lists solely in-frame clones and lacks some. The sample records roughly 10,000 clones, around 52% being singletons. Sequencing was performed on tumor tissue, taken before nivolumab (anti-PD-1) treatment. The receptors were sampled from a person aged 40 to 85 with oral cavity squamous cell carcinoma.

J is TRBJ1-2 and V is TRBV29-1; D is ambiguous. This CDR3 has 16 amino acids. V lost 4 bases and J lost 0, with 18 bases in between. Germline V gene sequence: CDR1 SQVTM, CDR2 ANQGSEA. The CDR3 here is CSVGHPHEGSNYGYTF. As DNA, the CDR3 is TGCAGCGTTGGTCACCCCCACGAGGGTTCTAACTATGGCTACACCTTC.

The chain joins TRBV6-5 to TRBJ2-7; maybe TRBD1 (6 bases). CDR1 and CDR2 (germline): MNHEY, SVGAGI. V was cut by 6 bases and J by 6 bases, with 18 bases left in between. The CDR3 is 14 residues long. The CDR3 protein is CASSLAQGYGEQYF. The CDR3 coding sequence is TGTGCCAGCAGCCTCGCTCAGGGGTATGGCGAGCAGTACTTC.

This chain connects TRBV5-6 to TRBJ1-5, with 9 bases fitting TRBD1. The CDR3 spans 17 residues. Germline V gives CDR1 SGHDT, CDR2 YYEEEE. J was trimmed by 1 base and V by 4 bases; bases with no gene match: 9. The DNA of the CDR3 is TGTGCCAGCAGCCGGAAGGGGGACAGGGTAAGCAATCAGCCCCAGCATTTT. It is translated as CASSRKGDRVSNQPQHF.

This chain joins TRBV5-6 and TRBJ1-1; D not resolved. Germline CDR1 SGHDT, CDR2 YYEEEE. This CDR3 has 12 residues. With 1 base removed from V and 7 bases from J, the gap between germline ends came to 8 bases. CDR3: CASSLKEGEAFF. The DNA of the CDR3 is TGTGCCAGCAGCTTGAAGGAGGGTGAAGCTTTCTTT. Together with reference TRBV5-6 and TRBJ1-1, the CDR3 gives the full variable domain: DAGVTQSPTHLIKTRGQQVTLRCSPKSGHDTVSWYQQALGQGPQFIFQYYEEEERQRGNFPDRFSGHQFPNYSSELNVNALLLGDSALYLCASSLKEGEAFFGQGTRLTVV.

The CDR3 sequence: CASSVGMANTEAFF. The CDR3, as DNA: TGTGCCAGCAGCGTAGGTATGGCGAACACTGAAGCTTTCTTT. The chain uses TRBV9 and TRBJ1-1; unclear D gene. Trimming took off 0 bases at V and 1 base at J, with 7 bases between the two ends. This CDR3 region has 14 residues. Germline V gene lookup returns CDR1 SGDLS and CDR2 YYNGEE.

In this sample, this clone turned up a few times. The gene calls are TRBV5-1 and TRBJ1-2, with D possibly matching TRBD1 (6 bases). Trimming left V 4 bases short and J 0 bases short, with 13 bases between. CDR1 and CDR2 from the germline V gene are SGHRS and YFSETQ. The CDR3 runs to 15 residues. Here the CDR3 DNA reads TGCGCCAGCAGCCCTGACAGGCAAGCTAACTATGGCTACACCTTC. Amino acids: CASSPDRQANYGYTF.

The rearrangement uses TRBV2 and TRBJ1-1; TRBD1 aligns across 9 bases. The CDR3 contains 13 residues. J gave up 5 bases and V 6 bases, and 4 bases lay outside the gene matches. Germline V lookup: CDR1 SNHLY, CDR2 FYNNEI. The chain's CDR3 is CASRQGARTEAFF. CDR3 in DNA: TGTGCCAGCAGACAGGGGGCCCGGACTGAAGCTTTCTTT. The whole variable domain, filled in from reference TRBV2 and TRBJ1-1, reads EPEVTQTPSHQVTQMGQEVILRCVPISNHLYFYWYRQILGQKVEFLVSFYNNEISEKSEIFDDQFSVERPDGSNFTLKIRSTKLEDSAMYFCASRQGARTEAFFGQGTRLTVV.